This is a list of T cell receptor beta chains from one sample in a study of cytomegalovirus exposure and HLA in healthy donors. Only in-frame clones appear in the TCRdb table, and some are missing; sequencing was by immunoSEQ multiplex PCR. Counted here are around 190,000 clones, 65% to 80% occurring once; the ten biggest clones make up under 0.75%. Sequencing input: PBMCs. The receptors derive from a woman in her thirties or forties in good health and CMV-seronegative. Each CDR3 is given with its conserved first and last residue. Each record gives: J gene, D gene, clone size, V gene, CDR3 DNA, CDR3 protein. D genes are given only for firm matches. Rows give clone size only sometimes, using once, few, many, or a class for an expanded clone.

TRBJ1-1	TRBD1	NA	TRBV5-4	TGTGCCAGCGGCCTCGGTTGGGGACAGGGGGCAGTTGAAGCTTTCTTT	CASGLGWGQGAVEAFF
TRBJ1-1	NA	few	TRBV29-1	TGCAGCTTCCTCGAGGGCACCGCGAACACTGAAGCTTTCTTT	CSFLEGTANTEAFF
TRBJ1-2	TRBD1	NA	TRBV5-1	TGCGCCAGCAGTCGTGACAGGGGCTATGGCTACACCTTC	CASSRDRGYGYTF
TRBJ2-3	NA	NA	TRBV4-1	TGCGCCAGCAGCCAAGATCTAACCCGGAGCACAGATACGCAGTATTTT	CASSQDLTRSTDTQYF
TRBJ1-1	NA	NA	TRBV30	TGTGCCTCCCACCTCCAGGGCGTCCGGGAGGAAGCTTTCTTT	CASHLQGVREEAFF
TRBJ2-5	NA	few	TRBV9	TGTGCCAGCAGCGTAGACAGCCAAGAGACCCAGTACTTC	CASSVDSQETQYF
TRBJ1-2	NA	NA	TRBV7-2	TGTGCCAGCAGCTTAGGCCACAGGGAAGGCTACACCTTC	CASSLGHREGYTF
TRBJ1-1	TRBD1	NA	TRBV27	TGTGCCAGCAGTAAGACAGGGGGGGTAAACACTGAAGCTTTCTTT	CASSKTGGVNTEAFF
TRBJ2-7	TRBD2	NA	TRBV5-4	TGTGCCAGCAGCTTGGTGGGACTAGCGGGACACGAGCAGTACTTC	CASSLVGLAGHEQYF
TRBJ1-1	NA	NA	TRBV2	TGTGCCAGCTCCTACTCAGGGGAGCTTGGACCTGGGTTGTGGAACACTGAAGCTTTCTTT	CASSYSGELGPGLWNTEAFF
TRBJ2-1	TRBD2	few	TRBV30	TGTGCCTGGGGGACTAGCGGCAATGAGCAGTTCTTC	CAWGTSGNEQFF
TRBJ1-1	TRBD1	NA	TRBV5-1	TGCGCCAGCAGCTTGGGGGGACAGGAGGGCACTGAAGCTTTCTTT	CASSLGGQEGTEAFF
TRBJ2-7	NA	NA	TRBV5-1	TGCGCCAGCAGCCCGGACGGGAGCTTTACCTACGAGCAGTACTTC	CASSPDGSFTYEQYF
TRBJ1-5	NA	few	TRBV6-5	TGTGCCAGCAGTTACTCGAGAGATGCTAGCAATCAGCCCCAGCATTTT	CASSYSRDASNQPQHF
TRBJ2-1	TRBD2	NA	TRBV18	TGTGCCAGCTCACTGAAGGCTAGCGGGAGGGCCGTGGAGCAGTTCTTC	CASSLKASGRAVEQFF
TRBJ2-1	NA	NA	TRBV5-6	TGTGCCAGCAGCTTGGACTTTCGACTTTACAATGAGCAGTTCTTC	CASSLDFRLYNEQFF
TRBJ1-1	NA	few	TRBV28	TGTGCCAGCAGTTTGGGCAGGGTTCTTAGTACTGAAGCTTTCTTT	CASSLGRVLSTEAFF
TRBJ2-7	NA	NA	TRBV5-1	TGCGCCAGCAGCTTGCTCCAGGCGGGGAGCCAGTACTTC	CASSLLQAGSQYF
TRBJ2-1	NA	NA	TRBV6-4	TGTGCCAGCAGTCCGACTCCATACAATGAGCAGTTCTTC	CASSPTPYNEQFF
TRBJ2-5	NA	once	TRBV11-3	TGTGCCAGCAGCTTCCTCAGGGGAACGGAGACCCAGTACTTC	CASSFLRGTETQYF
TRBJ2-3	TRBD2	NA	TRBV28	TGTGCCAGCAGTTTAGGCGGGAGTGGCGCAGATACGCAGTATTTT	CASSLGGSGADTQYF
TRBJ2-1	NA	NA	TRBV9	TGTGCCAGCAGCCCCCAAGGCAGGCGGGGAACCTCCTACAATGAGCAGTTCTTC	CASSPQGRRGTSYNEQFF
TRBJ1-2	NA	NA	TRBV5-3	TGTGCCAGAAGGCCCGGGGGGGGCTATGGCTACACCTTC	CARRPGGGYGYTF
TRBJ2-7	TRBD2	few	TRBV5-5	TGTGCCAGCAGCGGCGGACTAGCGGAAAGCTCCTACGAGCAGTACTTC	CASSGGLAESSYEQYF
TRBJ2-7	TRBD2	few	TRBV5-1	TGCGCCAGCAGCCTAGGACTAGCTAGCCCCTCCTTCCACGAGCAGTACTTC	CASSLGLASPSFHEQYF
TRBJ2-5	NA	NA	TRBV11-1	TGTGCCAGCAGCTTCAATCGGGAGACCCAGTACTTC	CASSFNRETQYF
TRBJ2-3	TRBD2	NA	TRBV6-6	TGTGCCAGCCGGGCTAGCGGCCGTACAGATACGCAGTATTTT	CASRASGRTDTQYF
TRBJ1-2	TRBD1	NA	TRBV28	TGTGCCAGCAGGGAATGGACAGGGGGGAACTATGGCTACACCTTC	CASREWTGGNYGYTF
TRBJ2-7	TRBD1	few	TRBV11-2	TGTGCCAGCAGCTCAGGGACAGGCAGTTTGTACGAGCAGTACTTC	CASSSGTGSLYEQYF
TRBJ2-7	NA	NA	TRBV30	TGTGCCTGGAGTACCGGCGGGTCAACCTACGAGCAGTACTTC	CAWSTGGSTYEQYF
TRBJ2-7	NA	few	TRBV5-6	TGTGCCAGCAGCTTGTTGCCGGTCTCCTACGAGCAGTACTTC	CASSLLPVSYEQYF
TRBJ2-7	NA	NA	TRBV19	TGTGCCAGTAGTGTCCCGGGGGTCTACGAGCAGTACTTC	CASSVPGVYEQYF
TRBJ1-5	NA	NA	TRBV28	TGTGCCAGCCGCGCTGGGACACCCCGAAATCAGCCCCAGCATTTT	CASRAGTPRNQPQHF
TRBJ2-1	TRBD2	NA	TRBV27	TGTGCCAGCAGTTTATGGGCGACTAGCGGGGGGGCAGATGAGCAGTTCTTC	CASSLWATSGGADEQFF
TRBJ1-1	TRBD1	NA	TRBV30	TGTGCCTGGAACCTAGGACAGGGCGTTCCTGAAGCTTTCTTT	CAWNLGQGVPEAFF
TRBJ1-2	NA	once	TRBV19	TGTGCCAGTCGGCAGGCCGTCTATGGCTACACCTTC	CASRQAVYGYTF
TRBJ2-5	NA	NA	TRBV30	TGTGCCTGGAGTGTGATTCGGGAGACCCAGTACTTC	CAWSVIRETQYF
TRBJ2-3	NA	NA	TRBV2	TGTGCCAGCCTTGAATCGAGCCCTGTAGATACGCAGTATTTT	CASLESSPVDTQYF
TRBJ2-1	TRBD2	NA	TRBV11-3	TGTGCCAGCAGCCGAGGGACTAGCGGGGCCTCCTACAATGAGCAGTTCTTC	CASSRGTSGASYNEQFF
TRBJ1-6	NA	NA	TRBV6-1	TGTGCCACGATTAATGTTGAGGCACCCCTCCACTTT	CATINVEAPLHF